Listed below are T cell receptor beta chains from one sample, sequenced in a study of CD8+CD57+ T cells in acquired aplastic anemia. Each CDR3 protein is one row after TCRdb ran MiXCR on the reads. The data contain some 170,000 distinct CDR3 sequences, 70% to 75% of them singletons. Sequencing was performed on sorted CD4+, CD8+, or CD8+CD57+ T cells (not recorded which) from PBMCs. The receptors were gathered from a human donor with aplastic anemia. Each CDR3 is given with its conserved first and last residue. The order of the fields is J gene, V gene, D gene, clone size, CDR3 length, CDR3 DNA, CDR3 protein. D genes are given only for firm matches. Some rows mark clone size as missing; the rest say once, few, many or name a class of expanded clone.

J: TRBJ2-1; V: TRBV3-1; D: -; size: few; length: 14; DNA: TGTGCCAGCAGCCAAGTGACAGGTTACAATGAGCAGTTCTTC; CDR3: CASSQVTGYNEQFF
J: TRBJ1-2; V: TRBV10-3; D: TRBD1; size: -; length: 16; DNA: TGTGCCATCAGTGAGTCTGCCAGGGGGGGGCAATATGGCTACACCTTC; CDR3: CAISESARGGQYGYTF
J: TRBJ1-2; V: TRBV12-3/TRBV12-4; D: TRBD1; size: -; length: 12; DNA: TGTGCCAGCAGGGCAGACAGGGCTGGCTACACCTTC; CDR3: CASRADRAGYTF
J: TRBJ2-3; V: TRBV7-2; D: TRBD2; size: -; length: 15; DNA: TGTGCCAGCAGCCCTTGGACTAGCGTAACAGATACGCAGTATTTT; CDR3: CASSPWTSVTDTQYF
J: TRBJ1-1; V: TRBV19; D: -; size: few; length: 14; DNA: TGTGCCAGTAGACAAACAGGGAGGGTCACTGAAGCTTTCTTT; CDR3: CASRQTGRVTEAFF
J: TRBJ1-2; V: TRBV25-1; D: -; size: -; length: 13; DNA: TGTGCCAGCAGTGACGGGCCTAACTATGGCTACACCTTC; CDR3: CASSDGPNYGYTF
J: TRBJ2-2; V: TRBV5-1; D: TRBD2; size: -; length: 15; DNA: TGCGCCAGCAGCTGGGAGCGGGAGGTCGCCGGGGAGCTGTTTTTT; CDR3: CASSWEREVAGELFF
J: TRBJ1-5; V: TRBV10-3; D: -; size: -; length: 14; DNA: TGTGCCATCAGTCGAACCGGGAGCAATCAGCCCCAGCATTTT; CDR3: CAISRTGSNQPQHF
J: TRBJ2-3; V: TRBV6-4; D: -; size: -; length: 15; DNA: TGTGCCAGCAGCCAAGCCCCGGGGCAGAGCCATACGCAGTATTTT; CDR3: CASSQAPGQSHTQYF
J: TRBJ2-1; V: TRBV20-1; D: -; size: medium-sized; length: 12; DNA: TGCAGTGCTAGACGTGGGGACAATGAGCAGTTCTTC; CDR3: CSARRGDNEQFF
J: TRBJ2-7; V: TRBV20-1; D: -; size: -; length: 14; DNA: TGCAGTGCTGGCCCGGGACTCGCGGACCACGAGCAGTACTTC; CDR3: CSAGPGLADHEQYF
J: TRBJ1-2; V: TRBV7-8; D: -; size: -; length: 13; DNA: TGTGCCAGCAGCCCGACAATTGACTATGGCTACACCTTC; CDR3: CASSPTIDYGYTF
J: TRBJ2-7; V: TRBV5-8; D: TRBD1; size: many; length: 13; DNA: TGTGCCAGCAGCTTGCCAGGGGGTAACGAGCAGTACTTC; CDR3: CASSLPGGNEQYF
J: TRBJ2-2; V: TRBV20-1; D: TRBD1; size: -; length: 14; DNA: TGCAGTGCTACCGGGACAGAGTACACCGGGGAGCTGTTTTTT; CDR3: CSATGTEYTGELFF
J: TRBJ1-2; V: TRBV5-1; D: TRBD1; size: once; length: 15; DNA: TGCGCCAGCAGCTTAACGTCAGGGGGCCTATATGGCTACACCTTC; CDR3: CASSLTSGGLYGYTF
J: TRBJ2-7; V: TRBV20-1; D: TRBD2; size: -; length: 15; DNA: TGCAGTGCTAGTGGCCTGGGCGGGGGTTCCTACGAGCAGTACTTC; CDR3: CSASGLGGGSYEQYF
J: TRBJ2-2; V: TRBV7-2; D: TRBD2; size: once; length: 16; DNA: TGTGCCAGCAGCGTGACTAGCGGGGGACCGGGCGGGGAGCTGTTTTTT; CDR3: CASSVTSGGPGGELFF
J: TRBJ2-1; V: TRBV5-1; D: TRBD2; size: few; length: 15; DNA: TGCGCCAGCAGCTACTTAGCGGGGGGGACCCCGGAGCAGTTCTTC; CDR3: CASSYLAGGTPEQFF
J: TRBJ1-4; V: TRBV15; D: -; size: -; length: 13; DNA: TGTGCCACCCGTTCCGGGACACCTGAAAAACTGTTTTTT; CDR3: CATRSGTPEKLFF
J: TRBJ2-3; V: TRBV29-1; D: TRBD2; size: -; length: 17; DNA: TGCAGCGGATCCCGTTCCAGCGGGGGGGCACCCACAGATACGCAGTATTTT; CDR3: CSGSRSSGGAPTDTQYF
J: TRBJ2-3; V: TRBV7-7; D: TRBD2; size: -; length: 20; DNA: TGTGCTAGCAGCTTAGCGCCGGGACTAGCGGGAGGGCGATTAATGAATACGCAGTATTTT; CDR3: CASSLAPGLAGGRLMNTQYF
J: TRBJ1-1; V: TRBV7-8; D: -; size: -; length: 13; DNA: TGTGCCAGCAGCTTAGGGTTAGGAGCTGAAGCTTTCTTT; CDR3: CASSLGLGAEAFF
J: TRBJ1-2; V: TRBV9; D: -; size: -; length: 12; DNA: TGTGCCAGCAGCGTACAGGGCTATGGCTACACCTTC; CDR3: CASSVQGYGYTF
J: TRBJ2-1; V: TRBV19; D: TRBD1; size: -; length: 20; DNA: TGTGCCAGTAGTATAGCCGCGGGACAGGGGTCGCAAAGGAGTTACAATGAGCAGTTCTTC; CDR3: CASSIAAGQGSQRSYNEQFF
J: TRBJ1-3; V: TRBV7-9; D: TRBD1; size: -; length: 15; DNA: TGTGCCAGCAGCGGCGCCGGGACAGGGGTGCACACCATATATTTT; CDR3: CASSGAGTGVHTIYF
J: TRBJ2-7; V: TRBV2; D: TRBD2; size: -; length: 14; DNA: TGTGCCAGCAACTCGGGACTAGCGGGGTACGAGCAGTACTTC; CDR3: CASNSGLAGYEQYF
J: TRBJ2-1; V: TRBV10-1; D: -; size: many; length: 14; DNA: TGCGCCAGCAGTGAACGGGACACTTACAATGAGCAGTTCTTC; CDR3: CASSERDTYNEQFF
J: TRBJ1-5; V: TRBV29-1; D: TRBD1; size: -; length: 15; DNA: TGCAGCGTTGAAGATGGGACAGGCCCCAATCAGCCCCAGCATTTT; CDR3: CSVEDGTGPNQPQHF
J: TRBJ2-7; V: TRBV7-9; D: -; size: -; length: 14; DNA: TGTGCCAGCAGCCAAAATGATTGGTCCTACGAGCAGTACTTC; CDR3: CASSQNDWSYEQYF
J: TRBJ2-7; V: TRBV20-1; D: -; size: -; length: 14; DNA: TGCAGTGCGGACCGGGACACCTTGACCTACGAGCAGTACTTC; CDR3: CSADRDTLTYEQYF
J: TRBJ2-1; V: TRBV7-2; D: -; size: -; length: 13; DNA: TGTGCCAGCAGCTTATCGGGCGGACACCCCGGCTTCTTC; CDR3: CASSLSGGHPGFF
J: TRBJ1-1; V: TRBV9; D: -; size: -; length: 14; DNA: TGTGCCAGCAGCCCTGGACAGAGGGGCACTGAAGCTTTCTTT; CDR3: CASSPGQRGTEAFF
J: TRBJ2-7; V: TRBV19; D: -; size: few; length: 16; DNA: TGTGCCAGTAGTATCTCCACAGGATTAAAGTCCTACGAGCAGTACTTC; CDR3: CASSISTGLKSYEQYF
J: TRBJ2-3; V: TRBV7-8; D: -; size: -; length: 14; DNA: TGTGCCAGCAGCTTTTCTCCGAGCACAGATACGCAGTATTTT; CDR3: CASSFSPSTDTQYF
J: TRBJ2-1; V: TRBV20-1; D: -; size: -; length: 19; DNA: TGCAGTGCTCAGCCCGAGGTGAGGGCCACCGCCGGGGAGATGAATGAGCAGTTCTTC; CDR3: CSAQPEVRATAGEMNEQFF
J: TRBJ2-7; V: TRBV20-1; D: TRBD1; size: few; length: 13; DNA: TGCAGTGCCAGACAGGGGGCAGTCAACGAGCAGTACTTC; CDR3: CSARQGAVNEQYF
J: TRBJ1-2; V: TRBV20-1; D: TRBD1; size: -; length: 16; DNA: TGCAGTGCTAGACCCTTCGACAGGGGGCCTAACTATGGCTACACCTTC; CDR3: CSARPFDRGPNYGYTF
J: TRBJ1-6; V: TRBV5-8; D: TRBD1; size: -; length: 15; DNA: TGTGCCAGCAGTGTACGACAGGGGCCAAATTCACCCCTCCACTTT; CDR3: CASSVRQGPNSPLHF
J: TRBJ1-4; V: TRBV7-2; D: TRBD1; size: -; length: 16; DNA: TGTGCCAGCAGCATCAGATCAGGGGGCGATAATGAAAAACTGTTTTTT; CDR3: CASSIRSGGDNEKLFF
J: TRBJ2-2; V: TRBV6-4; D: TRBD2; size: many; length: 15; DNA: TGTGCCAGCAGTAGGGCGGGAGTGGACACCGGGGAGCTGTTTTTT; CDR3: CASSRAGVDTGELFF
J: TRBJ1-2; V: TRBV19; D: -; size: -; length: 14; DNA: TGTGCCAGCCTGAGCTCCCCAGGGCTGGATGGCTACACCTTC; CDR3: CASLSSPGLDGYTF